One T cell receptor beta chain is described in this entry. In the source study's methods: Amplification of reference gene primers provided the estimated nucleated cell counts. Method: immunoSEQ multiplex PCR; TCRdb's copy keeps in-frame clones and lacks some. The V and J calls and the clone size are those of that table, but D and trimming were determined from the DNA. The sample includes some 150,000 clones, around 85% of them seen just once. This sample was taken from a study of blood T cell repertoires in COVID-19. Across the study: Both acute and convalescent COVID-19 samples were obtained from the United States, Italy and Spain.

The sample consisted of peripheral blood. The origin of this receptor is a woman aged 40-49 years with active or convalescent COVID-19.

The CDR3 protein is CASSTPTGMRGTDTQYF. Written as DNA, the CDR3 is TGTGCCAGTAGCACCCCAACAGGGATGAGGGGCACAGATACGCAGTATTTT. V is TRBV19 and J is TRBJ2-3; D is perhaps TRBD1 (6 bases). There are 17 residues in the CDR3. V lost 6 bases and J lost 1, with 20 bases in between. Per the germline V gene, CDR1 is LNHDA and CDR2 is SQIVND (reference sequence). Full variable domain (remainder filled in from reference TRBV19 and TRBJ2-3): DGGITQSPKYLFRKEGQNVTLSCEQNLNHDAMYWYRQDPGQGLRLIYYSQIVNDFQKGDIAEGYSVSREKKESFPLTVTSAQKNPTAFYLCASSTPTGMRGTDTQYFGPGTRLTVL.